This entry describes one T cell receptor (beta chain). Data came from immunoSEQ multiplex PCR; TCRdb stores just in-frame clones and leaves some out. Seen here are approximately 70,000 clones, 82% observed once, and the top ten hold approximately 5.1%. Trimming cost V 8 bases and J 0 bases, with 12 bases left between them. This CDR3 is built from 14 residues. CDR1 and CDR2 from the germline V gene are SNHLY and FYNNEI. The source of the sample is a study of OX40 agonist ivuxolimab in advanced cancers. Study in general: The treatment was a fully human IgG2 OX40 agonist, ivuxolimab. Participants, 82.7% male, averaged about 59 years of age, ranging from about 23 to 90. Three patients got partial responses; one had hepatocellular carcinoma and two had cutaneous melanoma.

This receptor was identified in an adult with an advanced solid tumor such as melanoma, head and neck, liver or kidney cancer. V is TRBV2 and J is TRBJ2-3, with D perhaps TRBD1 or TRBD2 (5 bases each). The specimen was CD4+ or CD8+ T cells sorted from blood, collected in a trial of the OX40 agonist ivuxolimab. In DNA form, the CDR3 reads TGTGCCAGCTTGGGACCCCCTAGCACAGATACGCAGTATTTT. Protein sequence: CASLGPPSTDTQYF.